This T cell receptor beta chain was recorded in a study of response to subunit inactivated influenza vaccine. Each CDR3 protein gets one entry after TCRdb re-called the RT-PCR reads with MiXCR. The sample lists more than 550,000 distinct CDR3 sequences, about 10% occurring once. General study results and limits: Each seasonal influenza vaccination recruits few new T cells, the authors suggested.

Germline V gene sequence: CDR1 SNHLY, CDR2 FYNNEI. This CDR3 is 10 amino acids long. V was pared by 7 bases and J by 7 bases, with 8 bases between. This clonotype occurred a few times. Its antigen is as yet unknown. This receptor was taken from a man between 45 and 60 years old who received an inactivated influenza vaccine. The gene calls are TRBV2 and TRBJ2-7; D may correspond to TRBD1 or TRBD2 (5 bases each). The sample here was PBMCs from blood, taken on the day of vaccination. In nucleotides, the CDR3 is TGTGCCAGCACCAGGGAGGAGCAGTACTTC. Its protein is CASTREEQYF.